What follows are 6 T cell receptor beta chains derived from one specimen sequenced in a study of PD-1 blockade in classical Hodgkin lymphoma. Following autologous stem cell transplantation, relapse occurred in every patient, and exposure to brentuximab vedotin varied. Assay used: immunoSEQ multiplex PCR; TCRdb lists only in-frame clones, some missing. The repertoire holds 12,000 to 15,000 clones, with around 84% as singletons. Sequencing used peripheral blood mononuclear cells (PBMCs), obtained at baseline. These receptor sequences come from a human donor with classical Hodgkin lymphoma.

The chain combines TRBV6-1 with TRBJ1-2; D not resolved. CDR1 and CDR2 from the germline V gene are MNHNS and SASEGT. V lost 5 bases and J 4 bases, leaving 14 bases between the germline ends. The CDR3 totals 14 residues. The CDR3 sequence: CASSLSTAIYGYTF. DNA for the CDR3: TGTGCCAGCAGTCTATCGACGGCTATCTATGGCTACACCTTC.

CDR3 in amino acids: CASRRTGFPYEQYF. The CDR3 coding sequence is TGTGCCAGCAGGAGGACAGGTTTCCCCTACGAGCAGTACTTC. The genes are TRBV28 and TRBJ2-7; TRBD1 agrees at 7 bases. J gave up 2 bases and V 6 bases, and 7 bases lay outside the gene matches. The CDR3 has 14 residues. Germline V gene lookup returns CDR1 MDHEN and CDR2 SYDVKM.

The chain uses TRBV19 and TRBJ1-5; D is undetermined. The ends were cut back, 1 base at V and 5 bases at J, with 27 bases in the middle. This CDR3 spans 20 amino acids. Germline CDR1 is LNHDA and CDR2 is SQIVND (reference sequence). CDR3 sequence (DNA): TGTGCCAGTAGTATAGCGACGTGGACGGCAGATCGTATACTTGATCAGCCCCAGCATTTT. Its protein is CASSIATWTADRILDQPQHF.

The chain has TRBV5-1 and TRBJ1-4, with D perhaps matching TRBD1 (6 bases). V was cut by 2 bases and J by 4 bases, with 9 bases left in between. The germline CDR1 and CDR2 sequences are SGHRS and YFSETQ. This CDR3 is built from 14 residues. In nucleotides, the CDR3 is TGCGCCAGCAGCTTTGACAGGTTTAATGAAAAACTGTTTTTT. Residues: CASSFDRFNEKLFF.

The chain is built from TRBV7-6 and TRBJ1-3; no clear D gene. In germline, CDR1 is SGHVS, CDR2 FNYEAQ. This CDR3 contains 16 residues. The germline V and J ends were trimmed by 0 bases and 0 bases, with 9 bases remaining between them. The CDR3 here is CASSLAQALSGNTIYF. CDR3 DNA sequence: TGTGCCAGCAGCTTAGCGCAGGCGCTCTCTGGAAACACCATATATTTT. Combining the CDR3 with reference TRBV7-6 and TRBJ1-3 gives the whole variable domain GAGVSQSPRYKVTKRGQDVALRCDPISGHVSLYWYRQALGQGPEFLTYFNYEAQQDKSGLPNDRFSAERPEGSISTLTIQRTEQRDSAMYRCASSLAQALSGNTIYFGEGSWLTVV.

The chain couples TRBV14 to TRBJ2-1, with 10 bases fitting TRBD2. Germline CDR1 reads SGHDN; CDR2 reads FVKESK. CDR3 length equals 16 residues. V lost 5 bases and J lost 0; bases outside the gene matches: 4. The DNA for the CDR3 is TGTGCCAGCAGCGGAGCGGGAGGGAGCTCCTACAATGAGCAGTTCTTC. It encodes CASSGAGGSSYNEQFF.